This T cell receptor (beta chain) was profiled in a study of technical replicates of blood from a handful of donors. Sequencing was performed with immunoSEQ multiplex PCR; in TCRdb, only in-frame clones are kept and a portion is missing. Of 100,000 or so clones in the sample, 96% were seen once. CDR3 length: 14 residues. V dropped 2 bases and J dropped 2; count of bases not matched to a gene: 3. Germline V lookup: CDR1 SGHTS, CDR2 YDEGEE. This chain uses TRBV5-8 with TRBJ2-7; TRBD2 matches 8 bases. Sequenced material: T cells isolated from PBMCs. The source is a human donor in good health. The CDR3 spells CASSFDGRAYEQYF. The CDR3 DNA follows: TGTGCCAGCAGCTTTGACGGGAGGGCCTACGAGCAGTACTTC.